This paragraph reports one TCR beta chain. Trimming removed 5 bases from V and 4 bases from J, with 14 bases in between. Germline-derived CDR1 and CDR2 are SGHVS and FQNEAQ. The CDR3 is 14 residues long. This sample stems from a study of T cell changes during pregnancy in multiple sclerosis. The repertoire was sequenced with immunoSEQ multiplex PCR; TCRdb's copy has only in-frame clones and lacks some. The profile shows about 27,000 clones, approximately 89% of them singletons. The receptor was isolated from a female donor with multiple sclerosis, enrolled in a pregnancy study. The specimen was CD8+ T cells from peripheral blood mononuclear cells, collected in the second trimester of pregnancy. V and J are TRBV7-8 and TRBJ1-2; possibly TRBD1 for D (6 bases). The CDR3 DNA sequence: TGTGCCAGCAGCGAAAGACAGGTTGGCTATGGCTACACCTTC. Its translation: CASSERQVGYGYTF. The variable domain in full, completed from reference TRBV7-8 and TRBJ1-2, reads GAGVSQSPRYKVAKRGQDVALRCDPISGHVSLFWYQQALGQGPEFLTYFQNEAQLDKSGLPSDRFFAERPEGSVSTLKIQRTQQEDSAVYLCASSERQVGYGYTFGSGTRLTVV.